This T cell receptor beta chain appears in the sequencing data of a study of T cell changes during pregnancy in multiple sclerosis. The assay was immunoSEQ multiplex PCR, and TCRdb's table has in-frame clones only and misses some. The table shows fewer than 70,000 clones, with 85% to 95% occurring only once. Trimming left V 6 bases short and J 2 bases short, with 11 bases between. Germline CDR1 and CDR2: MNHNS and SASEGT. The CDR3 totals 13 residues. The rearrangement joins TRBV6-1 to TRBJ2-7, with D perhaps TRBD2 (5 bases). The clonotype comes from a female donor in good health, enrolled as a control in a pregnancy study. This specimen was CD8+ T cells from peripheral blood mononuclear cells, taken in the third trimester of pregnancy. CDR3 nucleotide sequence: TGTGCCAGCAGGTCCGGGATCGCCTACGAGCAGTACTTC. Amino acids: CASRSGIAYEQYF.